The 20 T cell receptor beta chains in this list originate from one sample, sequenced in a study of TIL therapy for anti-PD-1-resistant metastatic lung cancer. The libraries were made with immunoSEQ v3. TCRdb's table, derived via immunoSEQ multiplex PCR, lists solely in-frame clones and lacks some. The table lists tens of thousands of clones, around three quarters of them singletons. Documented time point: pre-treatment sample, taken before nivolumab and TIL therapy. The material sequenced was blood, taken at baseline. The receptors shown here come from a woman between 30 and 79 years old with non-small cell lung cancer.

In its sample, this clone was seen a few times. The chain carries TRBV28 and TRBJ1-2; perhaps TRBD1 as D (5 bases). The CDR3 contains 14 residues. The ends were cut back, 0 bases at V and 3 bases at J, with 8 bases in the middle. Germline V gene sequence: CDR1 MDHEN, CDR2 SYDVKM. CDR3 DNA sequence: TGTGCCAGCAGTTTATGGACAGACCACTATGGCTACACCTTC. Its translation: CASSLWTDHYGYTF.

This rearrangement joins TRBV29-1 to TRBJ2-6; tentatively, D is TRBD1 or TRBD2 (5 bases each). The CDR3 contains 15 residues. Trimming pared 5 bases from V and 0 bases from J, leaving 11 bases between. Germline loops: CDR1 SQVTM, CDR2 ANQGSEA. The CDR3 bases are TGCAGCGTTTCCGAGGGGATCTCTGGGGCCAACGTCCTGACTTTC. Amino acid sequence: CSVSEGISGANVLTF. Complete variable domain (other parts from reference TRBV29-1 and TRBJ2-6): SAVISQKPSRDICQRGTSLTIQCQVDSQVTMMFWYRQQPGQSLTLIATANQGSEATYESGFVIDKFPISRPNLTFSTLTVSNMSPEDSSIYLCSVSEGISGANVLTFGAGSRLTVL.

The chain has TRBV7-6 and TRBJ2-7, with 11 bases fitting TRBD2. The CDR3 is made up of 16 amino acids. The junction had 4 bases not matched to a gene; V was cut back by 3 bases and J by 0 bases. The germline gives CDR1 SGHVS, CDR2 FNYEAQ. The CDR3 DNA reads as TGTGCCAGCAGCTTGGGACTAGCGGAAAGCTCCTACGAGCAGTACTTC. This encodes CASSLGLAESSYEQYF.

The chain carries TRBV2 and TRBJ2-1, with no clear D. The CDR3 runs to 13 residues. CDR1 and CDR2 (germline): SNHLY, FYNNEI. V shed 10 bases and J shed 0 bases, with 10 bases lying between them. This CDR3 reads CATKLTSYNEQFF. The CDR3, as DNA: TGTGCCACAAAACTGACCTCCTACAATGAGCAGTTCTTC.

The V call is TRBV4-2, the J call TRBJ2-5; 11 positions agree with TRBD2. Trimming took 4 bases from V and 4 from J; bases not matched to a gene: 14. CDR1 and CDR2 from the germline V gene are LGHNA and YNFKEQ. This CDR3 region has 18 residues. The CDR3 nucleotides are TGTGCCAGCAGCCCGTTCTTTAGTAGCGGGAGGGCGGGAGAGACCCAGTACTTC. It translates to CASSPFFSSGRAGETQYF.

The chain carries TRBV9 and TRBJ1-5; TRBD1 agrees at 7 bases. The junction had 5 bases not matched to a gene; V was cut back by 3 bases and J by 2 bases. The CDR3 extends over 15 amino acids. In germline, CDR1 is SGDLS, CDR2 YYNGEE. In DNA form, the CDR3 reads TGTGCCAGCAGCGCCGAGGGGGCTGGCAATCAGCCCCAGCATTTT. This gives the protein CASSAEGAGNQPQHF.

The chain employs TRBV10-3 and TRBJ1-1; D may be TRBD1 (6 bases). The V gene lost 2 bases and the J gene lost 7 bases, with 8 bases spanning the gap. The CDR3 has 12 residues. From germline, CDR1 is ENHRY and CDR2 SYGVKD. Here the CDR3 reads CAISEGGLEAFF. CDR3 nucleotide sequence: TGTGCCATCAGTGAGGGGGGGCTTGAAGCTTTCTTT.

The J gene is TRBJ2-7, the V gene TRBV7-9, with TRBD2 matching over 8 bases. V gave up 7 bases and J gave up 6 bases; unmatched junction bases: 14. The CDR3 loop spans 15 amino acids. Germline CDR1 reads SEHNR; CDR2 reads FQNEAQ (reference sequence). The CDR3 nucleotides read TGTGCCAGCATCTATGGGAGTAGCGGGACCTCCGAGCAGTACTTC. It yields the protein CASIYGSSGTSEQYF.

This clone was recorded only once. V and J are TRBV6-5 and TRBJ2-1; D is possibly TRBD1 or TRBD2 (5 bases each). Germline loops: CDR1 MNHEY, CDR2 SVGAGI. The CDR3 is 16 residues long. The V gene lost 0 bases and the J gene lost 2 bases, with 11 bases spanning the gap. The CDR3 reads CASSYSIQGAYNEQFF. The CDR3 DNA follows: TGTGCCAGCAGTTACTCGATCCAGGGAGCCTACAATGAGCAGTTCTTC.

The V and J genes are TRBV19 and TRBJ1-2; the match to TRBD1 covers 7 bases. CDR3 length equals 14 residues. Germline lookup yields CDR1 LNHDA and CDR2 SQIVND (reference sequence). Germline trimming cut 4 bases from V and 4 bases from J; bases unmatched to any gene: 6. This chain's CDR3 is CASSKSGQTYGYTF. The CDR3 DNA sequence: TGTGCCAGTAGTAAGTCGGGACAGACCTATGGCTACACCTTC.

The rearrangement joins TRBV4-2 to TRBJ2-1; 12 bases are shared with TRBD2. V was clipped by 5 bases and J by 8 bases; unmatched bases: 22. The CDR3 runs to 20 residues. Germline loops: CDR1 LGHNA, CDR2 YNFKEQ. The CDR3 DNA reads as TGTGCCAGCAGCGTCTTAACCCCGGGACTAGCGGGCAGAACGGGGGATGAGCAGTTCTTC. Translating it yields CASSVLTPGLAGRTGDEQFF.

This chain connects TRBV29-1 to TRBJ1-2; TRBD1 agrees at 10 bases. There are 14 residues in the CDR3. Germline CDR1 is SQVTM and CDR2 is ANQGSEA. J gave up 2 bases and V 7 bases, and 7 bases lay outside the gene matches. The CDR3 coding sequence is TGCAGCGCCGCGACAGGGGGCGGAAACTATGGCTACACCTTC. Translation gives CSAATGGGNYGYTF.

The chain links TRBV5-1 to TRBJ2-1, with 8 bases matching TRBD2. The ends lost 2 bases at V and 4 bases at J; junction bases unmatched: 2. Looked up from germline, CDR1 is SGHRS and CDR2 is YFSETQ. The CDR3 has 14 amino acids. The chain's CDR3 is CASSLSGGYNEQFF. The CDR3 nucleotides read TGCGCCAGCAGCTTAAGCGGGGGTTACAATGAGCAGTTCTTC.

The table lists this clone with a few counts. The V and J genes are TRBV28 and TRBJ2-6, with D unclear. Trimming stripped 6 bases from V and 0 bases from J, with 9 bases between. CDR3 size: 15 residues. Germline CDR1 is MDHEN and CDR2 is SYDVKM. CDR3 sequence reads: CASSPPDSGANVLTF. In DNA form, the CDR3 reads TGTGCCAGCAGCCCACCGGACTCTGGGGCCAACGTCCTGACTTTC.

Only one count was recorded for this clone. The chain joins TRBV6-6 to TRBJ1-4; no clear D. The CDR3 is 15 residues long. CDR1 is MNHNY and CDR2 is SVGAGI in the germline V gene (reference sequence). The ends were cut back, 0 bases at V and 4 bases at J, with 9 bases in the middle. CDR3 sequence reads: CASSYSRLNNEKLFF. The DNA for the CDR3 is TGTGCCAGCAGTTACTCAAGACTAAATAATGAAAAACTGTTTTTT.

The rearrangement uses TRBV20-1 and TRBJ2-7, with a tentative D call TRBD1 (5 bases). With 6 bases removed from V and 3 bases from J, the gap between germline ends came to 9 bases. This CDR3 is built from 11 residues. Per germline, CDR1 DFQATT and CDR2 SNEGSKA (reference sequence). In DNA, the CDR3 is TGCAGTGCCAGCCAGGGCTACGAGCAGTACTTC. This encodes CSASQGYEQYF.

This chain uses TRBV6-4 with TRBJ2-3; D gene ambiguous. Between the trimmed V and J ends, which lost 2 bases and 0 bases, there was a span of 12 bases. The CDR3 extends over 16 amino acids. Germline V lookup: CDR1 MRHNA, CDR2 SNTAGT. The DNA for the CDR3 is TGTGCCAGCAGTGACACAAAAGGGTTAAGCACAGATACGCAGTATTTT. Protein product: CASSDTKGLSTDTQYF.

As to this clone: At one boundary the junction diverges from the germline segment, which might be a read error. The chain employs TRBV11-2 and TRBJ1-5; tentatively, D is TRBD1 (6 bases). The CDR3 extends over 14 amino acids. The germline CDR1 and CDR2 sequences are SGHAT and FQNNGV. The CDR3 DNA sequence: TGTGCCAGCAGCTTAGATCTTGGGGGGGGCGGCCTAACTTTT. Its protein product is CASSLDLGGGGLTF.

The chain joins TRBV5-1 to TRBJ2-1, with 9 bases fitting TRBD2. The CDR3 covers 15 residues. CDR1 is SGHRS and CDR2 is YFSETQ in the germline V gene. Trimming took 0 bases from V and 4 from J; bases not matched to a gene: 2. The CDR3 DNA sequence: TGCGCCAGCAGCTTGGGACTAGCGGAATACAATGAGCAGTTCTTC. Translated: CASSLGLAEYNEQFF.

The V and J genes are TRBV19 and TRBJ1-5; no clear D gene. V shed 3 bases and J shed 7 bases, with 7 bases lying between them. The CDR3 is 12 residues long. Looked up from germline, CDR1 is LNHDA and CDR2 is SQIVND (reference sequence). CDR3 in amino acids: CASSILPQPQHF. CDR3 nucleotide sequence: TGTGCCAGTAGTATCTTGCCCCAGCCCCAGCATTTT.